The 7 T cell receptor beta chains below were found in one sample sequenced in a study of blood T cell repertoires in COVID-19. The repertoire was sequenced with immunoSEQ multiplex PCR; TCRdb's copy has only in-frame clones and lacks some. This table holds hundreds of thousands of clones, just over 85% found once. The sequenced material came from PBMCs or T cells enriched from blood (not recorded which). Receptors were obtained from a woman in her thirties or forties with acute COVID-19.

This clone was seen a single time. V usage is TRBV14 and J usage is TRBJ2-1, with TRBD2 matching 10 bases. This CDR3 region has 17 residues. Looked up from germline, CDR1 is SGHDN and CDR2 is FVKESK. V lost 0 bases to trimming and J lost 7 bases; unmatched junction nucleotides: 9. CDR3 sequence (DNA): TGTGCCAGCAGCCAAGATTTTGGAACTAGCGGGACGAATGAGCAGTTCTTC. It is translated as CASSQDFGTSGTNEQFF.

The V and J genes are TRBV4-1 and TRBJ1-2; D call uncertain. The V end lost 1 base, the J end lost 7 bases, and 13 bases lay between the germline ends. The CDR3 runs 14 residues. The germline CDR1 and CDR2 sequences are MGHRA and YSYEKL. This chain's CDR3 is CASSQGAPQRGYTF. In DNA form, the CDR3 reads TGCGCCAGCAGCCAAGGGGCCCCCCAACGTGGCTACACCTTC.

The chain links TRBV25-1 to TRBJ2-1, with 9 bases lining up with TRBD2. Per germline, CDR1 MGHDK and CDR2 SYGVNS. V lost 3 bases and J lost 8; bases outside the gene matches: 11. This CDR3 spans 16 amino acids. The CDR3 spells CASSDPWASGIYEQFF. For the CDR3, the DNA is TGTGCCAGCAGTGACCCCTGGGCTAGCGGGATTTATGAGCAGTTCTTC.

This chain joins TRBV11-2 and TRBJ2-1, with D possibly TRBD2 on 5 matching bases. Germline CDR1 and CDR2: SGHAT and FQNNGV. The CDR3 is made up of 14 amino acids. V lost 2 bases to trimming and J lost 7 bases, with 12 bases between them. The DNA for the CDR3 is TGTGCCAGCAGCTTAACGGGCGGGCGGAATGAGCAGTTCTTC. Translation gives CASSLTGGRNEQFF. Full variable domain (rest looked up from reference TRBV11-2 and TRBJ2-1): EAGVAQSPRYKIIEKRQSVAFWCNPISGHATLYWYQQILGQGPKLLIQFQNNGVVDDSQLPKDRFSAERLKGVDSTLKIQPAKLEDSAVYLCASSLTGGRNEQFFGPGTRLTVL.

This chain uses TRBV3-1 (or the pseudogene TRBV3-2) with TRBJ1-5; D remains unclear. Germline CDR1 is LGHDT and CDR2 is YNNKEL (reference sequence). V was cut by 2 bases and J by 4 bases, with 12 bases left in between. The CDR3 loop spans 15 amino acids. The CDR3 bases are TGTGCCAGCAGCCAAACGAGCGGAGTAAATCAGCCCCAGCATTTT. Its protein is CASSQTSGVNQPQHF.

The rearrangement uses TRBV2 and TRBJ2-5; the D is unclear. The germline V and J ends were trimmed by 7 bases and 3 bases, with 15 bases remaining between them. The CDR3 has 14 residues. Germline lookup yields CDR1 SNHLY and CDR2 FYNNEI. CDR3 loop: CASNSLRSKETQYF. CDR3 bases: TGTGCCAGCAACTCACTCAGGTCGAAAGAGACCCAGTACTTC.

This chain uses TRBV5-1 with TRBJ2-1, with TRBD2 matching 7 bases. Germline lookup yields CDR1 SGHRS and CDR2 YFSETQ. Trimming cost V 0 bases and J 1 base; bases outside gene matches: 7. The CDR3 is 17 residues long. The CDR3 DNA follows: TGCGCCAGCAGCTTGGCCCCCCTAGCGGAATCCTACAATGAGCAGTTCTTC. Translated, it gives CASSLAPLAESYNEQFF.